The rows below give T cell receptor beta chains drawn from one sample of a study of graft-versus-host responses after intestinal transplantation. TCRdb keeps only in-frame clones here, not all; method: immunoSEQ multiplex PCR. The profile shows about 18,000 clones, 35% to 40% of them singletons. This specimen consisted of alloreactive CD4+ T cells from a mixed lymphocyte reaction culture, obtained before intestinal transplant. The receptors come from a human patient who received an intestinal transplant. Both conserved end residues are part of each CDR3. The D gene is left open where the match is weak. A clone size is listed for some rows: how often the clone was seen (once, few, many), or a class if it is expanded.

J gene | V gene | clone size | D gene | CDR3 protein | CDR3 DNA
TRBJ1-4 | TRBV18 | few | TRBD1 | CASSLTGQPEEKLFF | TGTGCCAGCTCACTGACGGGACAGCCCGAAGAAAAACTGTTTTTT
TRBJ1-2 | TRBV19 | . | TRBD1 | CATSPPFGTGGGYGYTF | TGTGCCACCTCACCCCCGTTCGGGACAGGGGGAGGCTATGGCTACACCTTC
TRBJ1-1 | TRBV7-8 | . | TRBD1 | CASSLGRGGTEAFF | TGTGCCAGCAGCTTGGGCAGGGGGGGCACTGAAGCTTTCTTT
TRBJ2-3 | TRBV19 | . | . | CASSIARSGRRRTDTQYF | TGTGCCAGTAGTATAGCCAGGAGCGGAAGAAGACGGACAGATACGCAGTATTTT
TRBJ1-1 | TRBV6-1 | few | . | CASRKTRFLVAFF | TGTGCCAGCAGGAAAACTAGGTTTTTGGTCGCTTTCTTT
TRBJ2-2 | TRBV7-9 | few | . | CASSPLGAGELFF | TGTGCCAGCAGCCCCCTGGGGGCAGGGGAGCTGTTTTTT
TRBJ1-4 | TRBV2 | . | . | CASRKEVAGEKLFF | TGTGCCAGCAGGAAAGAGGTTGCAGGGGAAAAACTGTTTTTT
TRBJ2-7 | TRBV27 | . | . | CASSLAPGTKGYEQYF | TGTGCCAGCAGTTTAGCCCCCGGGACCAAGGGCTACGAGCAGTACTTC
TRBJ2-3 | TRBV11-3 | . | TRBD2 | CASSRDYTDTQYF | TGTGCCAGCAGCCGGGACTACACAGATACGCAGTATTTT
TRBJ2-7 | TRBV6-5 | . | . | CASSYSIPGRGYEQYF | TGTGCCAGCAGTTACTCGATCCCAGGGCGCGGCTACGAGCAGTACTTC
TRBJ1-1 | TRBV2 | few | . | CASGVDSPNTEAFF | TGTGCCAGCGGGGTAGACAGCCCTAACACTGAAGCTTTCTTT
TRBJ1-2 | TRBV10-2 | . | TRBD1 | CASRAGMTPTGGTNPNYGYTF | TGCGCCAGCAGGGCGGGGATGACCCCTACAGGGGGAACGAATCCTAACTATGGCTACACCTTC
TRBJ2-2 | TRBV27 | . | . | CASSLGVGELFF | TGTGCCAGCAGTTTAGGGGTCGGGGAGCTGTTTTTT